The clone carrying this T cell receptor (beta chain) has more than one count but fewer than ten. Its antigen is undetermined. The sample comes from a study of OX40 agonist ivuxolimab in advanced cancers. Whole-study context: Three patients responded partially, comprising one with hepatocellular carcinoma and two with cutaneous melanoma. Study-wide findings and caveats: Expanded clones tended on average to be more numerous among CD8+ T cells than CD4+. Some nonresponders also had low normalized T-cell clonal expansion.

CDR1 MNHEY and CDR2 SVGAGI come from the germline V gene. The CDR3 is 16 amino acids. V shed 0 bases, J shed 13 bases, and the junction held 10 bases outside the gene matches. Clones were sequenced by immunoSEQ multiplex PCR, and TCRdb holds only the in-frame ones, with some missing. The sample yields roughly 76,000 clones, around 84% seen once. This chain uses TRBV6-5 with TRBJ1-6; 9 nucleotides line up with TRBD1. This sequence was found in an adult with an advanced solid tumor such as melanoma, head and neck, liver or kidney cancer. Sample: CD4+ or CD8+ T cells sorted from blood, taken in a trial of the OX40 agonist ivuxolimab. The CDR3 coding sequence is TGTGCCAGCAGTTACTCGAGCGGGACAGGGAGGTCGCCCCTCCACTTT. Translated, it gives CASSYSSGTGRSPLHF.